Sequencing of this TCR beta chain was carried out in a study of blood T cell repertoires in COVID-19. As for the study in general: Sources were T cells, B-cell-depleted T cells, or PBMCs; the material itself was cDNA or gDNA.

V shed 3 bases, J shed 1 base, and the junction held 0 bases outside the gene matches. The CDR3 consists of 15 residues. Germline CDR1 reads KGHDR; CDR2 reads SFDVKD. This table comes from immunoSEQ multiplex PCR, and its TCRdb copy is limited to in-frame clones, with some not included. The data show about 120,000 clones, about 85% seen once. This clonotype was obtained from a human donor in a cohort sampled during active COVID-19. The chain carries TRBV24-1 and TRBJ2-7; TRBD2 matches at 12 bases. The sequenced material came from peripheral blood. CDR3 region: CATSDGTSGSYEQYF. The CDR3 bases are TGTGCCACCAGTGATGGGACTAGCGGGTCCTACGAGCAGTACTTC.